What follows are 18 T cell receptor beta chains derived from one specimen sequenced in a study of vaccination effects on CD4 cells after COVID-19. For these TCRs, the target antigens are not known. Only in-frame clones appear in the TCRdb table, and some are missing; sequencing was by immunoSEQ multiplex PCR. The sample consists of tens of thousands of clones, over 70% of them appearing once. CD4+ T cells specific for antigen were expanded with viral peptide pools by the ViraFEST assay before sequencing. Cultured cells yielded isolated CD4+ T cells after 10 to 11 days. Vaccination of participants consisted of two doses of either the BNT162b2 or mRNA-1273 vaccine. The sequencing here drew on CD4+ T cells from PBMCs cultured with HCoV-229E spike peptides, taken after COVID-19 vaccination. These receptors originate from a human donor who received a COVID-19 vaccine.

The chain carries TRBV12-3 or TRBV12-4 and TRBJ2-5; tentative D call: TRBD1 (5 bases). This CDR3 contains 13 residues. Trimming pared 3 bases from V and 6 bases from J, leaving 11 bases between. For the CDR3, the DNA is TGTGCCAGCAGTTTTGGGGCCGTGCAGACCCAGTACTTC. Its translation is CASSFGAVQTQYF.

The chain has TRBV6-5 and TRBJ2-1; 10 bases are shared with TRBD2. This CDR3 comprises 15 residues. Losses at the gene ends were 2 bases for V and 5 bases for J; bases not matched to a gene: 3. Germline V gene sequence: CDR1 MNHEY, CDR2 SVGAGI. The CDR3 nucleotides are TGTGCCAGCAGTTACGAGCGGGGGGGCGACAATGAGCAGTTCTTC. Translating it yields CASSYERGGDNEQFF.

This rearrangement joins TRBV6-5 to TRBJ1-2; the D gene is possibly TRBD1 (6 bases). The CDR3 has 14 amino acids. CDR1 MNHEY and CDR2 SVGAGI come from the germline V gene. Between the trimmed V and J ends, which lost 6 bases and 7 bases, there was a span of 18 bases. The CDR3 loop is CASRTGTPGRGYTF. CDR3 nucleotides: TGTGCCAGCAGAACCGGGACACCCGGACGTGGCTACACCTTC.

The chain combines TRBV19 with TRBJ1-2; TRBD1 matches at 7 bases. V shed 9 bases, J shed 2 bases, and the junction held 6 bases outside the gene matches. CDR1 is LNHDA, CDR2 SQIVND, per germline (reference sequence). This CDR3 has 13 amino acids. The CDR3 DNA sequence: TGTGCCAGCTGGGGACAGCGCAACTATGGCTACACCTTC. Translated: CASWGQRNYGYTF.

Only a few counts were recorded for this clone. This sequence joins TRBV5-1 and TRBJ1-2; D is undetermined. The CDR3 runs to 13 residues. Germline lookup yields CDR1 SGHRS and CDR2 YFSETQ. V was clipped by 1 base and J by 6 bases, with 10 bases between them. The CDR3: CASSLLAGNGYTF. In DNA, the CDR3 is TGCGCCAGCAGCTTGCTTGCGGGCAATGGCTACACCTTC.

Only one count was recorded for this clone. The chain links TRBV5-4 to TRBJ2-1; D is possibly TRBD2 (5 bases). The CDR3 is made up of 15 amino acids. Trimming took 6 bases from V and 4 from J, leaving 17 bases between them. Germline CDR1 and CDR2: SGHNT and YYREEE (reference sequence). CDR3 DNA sequence: TGTGCCAGCACCACCCGCCGGGATACTTACAATGAGCAGTTCTTC. Its translation: CASTTRRDTYNEQFF.

The CDR3 protein is CASSLGVQGASSPLHF. DNA of the CDR3: TGCGCCAGCAGCTTGGGCGTCCAGGGGGCGAGTTCACCCCTCCACTTT. The chain uses TRBV5-1 and TRBJ1-6; TRBD1 matches 8 bases. Unmatched junction bases numbered 8, after V lost 0 bases and J lost 9 bases. Germline CDR1 reads SGHRS; CDR2 reads YFSETQ. This CDR3 has 16 residues.

The V gene is TRBV12-3 or TRBV12-4, the J gene TRBJ2-5; D not resolved. The CDR3 runs 13 residues. Trimming cost V 3 bases and J 2 bases, with 7 bases left between them. CDR3 residues: CASSFRPQETQYF. The CDR3 DNA sequence: TGTGCCAGCAGTTTCAGGCCTCAAGAGACCCAGTACTTC.

The rearrangement uses TRBV24-1 and TRBJ2-5; D gene uncertain. CDR1 KGHDR and CDR2 SFDVKD come from the germline V gene. This CDR3 comprises 13 residues. V was trimmed by 8 bases and J by 5 bases, leaving 14 bases between them. Written as DNA, the CDR3 is TGTGCCACCATTTTGAGCTGGAAGGAGACCCAGTACTTC. It encodes CATILSWKETQYF.

This clone has just one count. The rearrangement links TRBV5-1 to TRBJ1-4; maybe TRBD1 (6 bases). The CDR3 is 15 residues long. The ends were cut back, 6 bases at V and 3 bases at J, with 15 bases in the middle. The germline V gene has CDR1 SGHRS and CDR2 YFSETQ. The CDR3 nucleotides read TGCGCCAGCACTTCGGGGGGCAGGGCTAATGAAAAACTGTTTTTT. Its translation is CASTSGGRANEKLFF.

This clone was seen only once. The J gene is TRBJ2-1, the V gene TRBV5-1, with 9 bases that match TRBD1. Germline lookup yields CDR1 SGHRS and CDR2 YFSETQ. V dropped 7 bases and J dropped 4; count of bases not matched to a gene: 18. The CDR3 sequence is 18 residues long. The CDR3 DNA is TGCGCCAGCTATAGGACAGGGGCGCCCTCATGGGGGTACAATGAGCAGTTCTTC. It translates to CASYRTGAPSWGYNEQFF.

There are a few counts of this clone. The J gene is TRBJ1-6, the V gene TRBV9; D is unresolved. The V end lost 3 bases, the J end lost 0 bases, and 7 bases lay between the germline ends. The CDR3 has 15 residues. Germline V gene sequence: CDR1 SGDLS, CDR2 YYNGEE. CDR3 nucleotides: TGTGCCAGCAGCGCTCAGAGCTCCTATAATTCACCCCTCCACTTT. Its protein product is CASSAQSSYNSPLHF.

This chain connects TRBV20-1 to TRBJ1-3; unclear D gene. The length of the CDR3 is 12 residues. Trimming left V 3 bases short and J 0 bases short, with 3 bases between. Germline loops: CDR1 DFQATT, CDR2 SNEGSKA (reference sequence). The CDR3 DNA reads as TGCAGTGCTAGTTCCTCTGGAAACACCATATATTTT. Its protein is CSASSSGNTIYF.

This clone was detected a few times. This chain links TRBV5-1 with TRBJ2-4, with D possibly matching TRBD2 (6 bases). This CDR3 is built from 17 residues. Trimming pared 4 bases from V and 7 bases from J, leaving 24 bases between. Per the germline V gene, CDR1 is SGHRS and CDR2 is YFSETQ. The CDR3 protein is CASSPDPTVLSGNIQYF. The CDR3 nucleotides are TGCGCCAGCAGCCCCGACCCGACGGTTCTGAGCGGGAACATTCAGTACTTC.

The rearrangement joins TRBV18 to TRBJ2-1; D might be TRBD1 (6 bases). The CDR3 has 12 residues. The V gene's germline CDR1 is KGHSH and CDR2 LQKENI. V shed 2 bases and J shed 14 bases, with 13 bases lying between them. The CDR3, as DNA: TGTGCCAGCTCACCAACCGGGACAAGTGAGTTCTTC. This translates into CASSPTGTSEFF.

J is TRBJ2-5 and V is TRBV19; D is unresolved. The CDR3 has 17 amino acids. Germline assignment: CDR1 LNHDA and CDR2 SQIVND (reference sequence). Trimming removed 2 bases at V and 1 base at J, with 17 bases between. The CDR3 DNA sequence: TGTGCCAGTAGTATACGGGTAGGGCCGACGCTCCAAGAGACCCAGTACTTC. Translation gives CASSIRVGPTLQETQYF.

The gene calls are TRBV2 and TRBJ1-2; 8 bases line up with TRBD1. V dropped 0 bases and J dropped 9; count of bases not matched to a gene: 9. Germline CDR1 reads SNHLY; CDR2 reads FYNNEI. The CDR3 covers 15 residues. In nucleotides, the CDR3 is TGTGCCAGCAGTGAAGCTAACAGGGGGATCTCTAGCTACACCTTC. Its protein product is CASSEANRGISSYTF.

The genes are TRBV24-1 and TRBJ2-5; D unresolved. Germline-derived CDR1 and CDR2 are KGHDR and SFDVKD. The CDR3 is 14 amino acids. V lost 4 bases to trimming and J lost 5 bases, with 13 bases between them. The CDR3: CATSEWGRSETQYF. As DNA, the CDR3 is TGTGCCACCAGTGAATGGGGTCGAAGTGAGACCCAGTACTTC.